This T cell receptor beta chain was retrieved from a study of T cell responses to AZD1222 COVID-19 vaccine. Findings of the study overall: Donor demographics were predominantly white British with a female majority; clonal diversity may be underestimated. Baseline seropositives among AZD1222 recipients totaled only 5 to 7.

The method was immunoSEQ multiplex PCR; TCRdb's version includes in-frame clones alone and lacks a portion of them. The repertoire includes under 130,000 clones, 85% to 90% of them detected once, and 2% to 3% sits in the top ten. As regards this clone: Its antigen is not known.

Per the germline V gene, CDR1 is PRHDT and CDR2 is FYEKMQ (reference sequence). V lost 1 base to trimming and J lost 3 bases, with 19 bases between them. The CDR3 covers 18 residues. The sequencing used peripheral blood, collected on day 0 of AZD1222 vaccination. The receptor was derived from an adult in good health. The rearrangement uses TRBV13 and TRBJ2-1; tentatively, D is TRBD1 (6 bases). CDR3 residues: CASSLARGQLADYNEQFF. The CDR3, as DNA: TGTGCCAGCAGCTTAGCCCGAGGACAGCTAGCCGACTACAATGAGCAGTTCTTC.